A selection of T cell receptor beta chains follows, all from one sample in a study of spatial heterogeneity in lung cancer. TCRdb re-called the 5' RACE reads through MiXCR, storing one row per CDR3 protein. Found here are about 23,000 distinct CDR3 sequences, roughly 6.5% of them singletons; the top ten hold about 9.4%. This specimen consisted of lung tumor tissue, obtained at surgery. These receptors were obtained from a male donor with early-stage non-small cell lung cancer. CDR3s include the opening cysteine and the closing phenylalanine or tryptophan. D genes are given only for firm matches. Clone sizes are given selectively: once, few, many, or a class where the clone is expanded.

.	TRBJ2-7	.	TRBV20-1	CSAKLEPSYEQYF	TGCAGTGCTAAACTTGAACCCTCATACGAGCAGTACTTC
.	TRBJ2-3	many	TRBV20-1	CSATPVGGRKDTQYF	TGCAGTGCTACCCCGGTGGGGGGGCGGAAAGATACGCAGTATTTT
TRBD1	TRBJ2-7	many	TRBV11-1	CASSSGQGAYEQYF	TGTGCCAGCAGCTCTGGACAGGGGGCCTACGAGCAGTACTTC
TRBD2	TRBJ2-3	few	TRBV7-9	CASRLGGLAGLIDTQYF	TGTGCCAGCAGATTAGGAGGACTAGCGGGGTTGATCGATACGCAGTATTTT
.	TRBJ1-2	many	TRBV6-2/TRBV6-3	CASRQGTPANYGYTF	TGTGCCTCCCGGCAGGGGACCCCAGCTAACTATGGCTACACCTTC
.	TRBJ1-6	many	TRBV5-1	CASSLERTANSPLHF	TGCGCCAGCAGCTTGGAAAGGACAGCTAATTCACCCCTCCACTTT
TRBD1	TRBJ2-3	many	TRBV28	CASSRNRGQGTDTQYF	TGTGCCAGCAGCCGGAACAGGGGGCAGGGAACAGATACGCAGTATTTT
TRBD2	TRBJ2-1	.	TRBV28	CASKTSVVFYNEQFF	TGTGCCAGCAAGACTAGCGTGGTTTTTTACAATGAGCAGTTCTTC
.	TRBJ2-3	.	TRBV6-2/TRBV6-3	CANSPQKGVFSTDTQYF	TGTGCCAACAGTCCCCAGAAGGGAGTGTTTAGCACAGATACGCAGTATTTT
.	TRBJ2-7	.	TRBV12-3/TRBV12-4	CASKSGLNEQYF	TGTGCCAGCAAGAGCGGCCTTAACGAGCAGTACTTC
.	TRBJ2-7	many	TRBV9	CASSAPGDHYEQYF	TGTGCCAGCAGCGCGCCGGGGGACCACTACGAGCAGTACTTC
.	TRBJ2-3	many	TRBV24-1	CATRGSVGPQYF	TGTGCCACCAGGGGCTCTGTCGGCCCGCAGTATTTT
TRBD2	TRBJ2-5	few	TRBV20-1	CSARALAGGRETQYF	TGCAGTGCTAGAGCTCTAGCGGGGGGGAGGGAGACCCAGTACTTC
TRBD2	TRBJ2-7	.	TRBV6-1	CASSDKGLAGGPSYEQYF	TGTGCCAGCAGTGACAAGGGACTAGCGGGAGGCCCCTCCTACGAGCAGTACTTC
TRBD1	TRBJ2-7	many	TRBV10-3	CAISERQGGAYEQYF	TGTGCCATCAGTGAAAGACAGGGGGGGGCCTACGAGCAGTACTTC
TRBD2	TRBJ2-1	few	TRBV6-1	CASSELAGPINEQFF	TGTGCCAGCAGTGAATTAGCGGGGCCCATCAATGAGCAGTTCTTC
TRBD2	TRBJ2-1	many	TRBV28	CASSLGWIAGAEQFF	TGTGCCAGCAGTTTAGGGTGGATAGCGGGGGCCGAGCAGTTCTTC
TRBD2	TRBJ2-1	many	TRBV27	CASSSRSTSGYNEQFF	TGTGCCAGCAGTTCCCGGAGCACTAGCGGATACAATGAGCAGTTCTTC
TRBD2	TRBJ2-7	few	TRBV5-4	CASSSLAGNSYEQYF	TGTGCCAGCAGCTCCCTAGCGGGCAACTCCTACGAGCAGTACTTC
TRBD1	TRBJ1-3	many	TRBV7-9	CASSSPSGTARNTIYF	TGTGCCAGCAGCTCACCGTCCGGGACAGCCCGAAACACCATATATTTT
.	TRBJ1-1	.	TRBV27	CASKKIGATEAFF	TGTGCCAGCAAAAAGATAGGGGCCACTGAAGCTTTCTTT
.	TRBJ1-3	many	TRBV12-3/TRBV12-4	CASTEQGLEDTIYF	TGTGCCAGCACGGAACAGGGTCTTGAGGACACCATATATTTT
.	TRBJ2-7	many	TRBV19	CASKDEQYF	TGTGCCAGTAAGGACGAGCAGTACTTC
.	TRBJ1-1	.	TRBV6-1	CASSERIDTEAFF	TGTGCCAGCAGTGAAAGAATCGACACTGAAGCTTTCTTT
.	TRBJ2-2	many	TRBV18	CASSIKRNTGELFF	TGTGCCAGCTCAATCAAGAGAAACACCGGGGAGCTGTTTTTT
TRBD2	TRBJ2-5	.	TRBV20-1	CSARTSGRRETQYF	TGCAGTGCTAGGACTAGCGGGAGGCGAGAGACCCAGTACTTC
TRBD2	TRBJ2-2	few	TRBV6-6	CASSSSMGGSQAGELFF	TGTGCCAGCAGTTCGTCGATGGGCGGGAGTCAGGCCGGGGAGCTGTTTTTT
.	TRBJ1-6	many	TRBV28	CASSRSPTNSPLHF	TGTGCCAGCAGCAGGTCCCCAACCAATTCACCCCTCCACTTT
TRBD2	TRBJ2-2	many	TRBV5-1	CASSLERAGAPPGELFF	TGCGCCAGCAGCTTGGAGAGAGCGGGGGCTCCGCCCGGGGAGCTGTTTTTT
TRBD1	TRBJ1-2	many	TRBV4-2	CASSQDTWGTDYGYTF	TGTGCCAGCAGCCAAGATACATGGGGGACAGATTATGGCTACACCTTC
.	TRBJ1-3	many	TRBV6-5	CASHSRGWSSGNTIYF	TGTGCCAGCCACTCCCGGGGCTGGAGCTCTGGAAACACCATATATTTT
.	TRBJ2-5	many	TRBV27	CASSLIGDSETQYF	TGTGCCAGCAGTTTAATTGGGGATTCGGAGACCCAGTACTTC